This T cell receptor (beta chain) appears in the sequencing data of a study of regulatory T cells in long-lasting Graves disease. About the research overall: Antithyroid drugs had been given to newly diagnosed Graves' patients for under 3 months.

As regards this clonotype: This may stem from a read error, because a much larger clone lies one nucleotide away.

This CDR3 comprises 14 residues. Germline loops: CDR1 MNHEY, CDR2 SVGEGT. Documented time point: newly diagnosed GD, antithyroid drugs for less than 3 months. PBMCs provided the RNA from which the TCR library was made. TCR beta libraries were built with iRepertoire HTBI primers and Arm-PCR of CDR3 regions. MiXCR, applied by TCRdb to the multiplex PCR reads, yields one record per CDR3 protein. The data hold roughly 500,000 distinct CDR3 sequences, with roughly 15% observed a single time. These same records also appear under a second study, on T cells in Graves' hyperthyroidism and ophthalmopathy.

This sequence originates from a woman aged 45-59 years with Graves disease. Sample: peripheral blood mononuclear cells (PBMCs), taken at new diagnosis, from a patient treated with antithyroid drugs. The V call is TRBV6-2 or TRBV6-3, the J call TRBJ1-4; D is ambiguous. The CDR3 bases are TGTCCCAGCATTGAACGCGGACGTGGTGAAAAACTGTTTTTT. Its protein product is CPSIERGRGEKLFF.